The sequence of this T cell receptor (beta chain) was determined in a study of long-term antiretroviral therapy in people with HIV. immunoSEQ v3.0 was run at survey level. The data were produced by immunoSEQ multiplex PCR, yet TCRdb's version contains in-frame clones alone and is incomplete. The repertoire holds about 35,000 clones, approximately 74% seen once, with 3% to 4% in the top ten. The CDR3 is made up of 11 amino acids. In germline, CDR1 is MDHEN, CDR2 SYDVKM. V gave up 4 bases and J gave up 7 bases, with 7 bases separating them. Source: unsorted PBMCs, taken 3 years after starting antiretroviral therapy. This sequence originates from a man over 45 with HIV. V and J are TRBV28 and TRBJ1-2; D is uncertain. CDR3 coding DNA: TGTGCCAGCAGTTCCTTGGGTGGCTACACCTTC. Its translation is CASSSLGGYTF.